This TCR beta chain derives from a study of CD8 T cells in Susac syndrome. Germline V lookup: CDR1 DFQATT, CDR2 SNEGSKA (reference sequence). Trimming cost V 6 bases and J 3 bases, with 18 bases left between them. The CDR3 length is 15 residues. TEMRA cells were enriched by FACS, and CD4+ and CD8+ T cells were negatively isolated. Study results and limitations: The authors acknowledged that their TCR sequencing and HLA analysis involved a relatively small number of individuals.

Reverse transcription of 0.5 to 1 ug RNA was performed with random hexamers. Amplification of TCR beta CDR3 across 54 Vbeta and 13 Jbeta was performed with immunoSEQ multiplex PCR. TCRdb processed the immunoSEQ multiplex PCR reads anew with MiXCR; each CDR3 protein has one entry. Among about 210,000 distinct CDR3 sequences listed, about 95% were seen once. A word on this clonotype: What it binds is not known.

This TCR derives from a human donor with multiple sclerosis. This chain connects TRBV20-1 to TRBJ2-1; unclear D gene. Sequenced: CD4+ T cells from PBMCs. The CDR3 loop reads CSALGQARNYNEQFF. CDR3 coding DNA: TGCAGTGCCCTCGGGCAGGCCCGAAACTACAATGAGCAGTTCTTC.